This TCR beta chain is from a study of T cell changes during pregnancy in multiple sclerosis. TCRdb keeps only in-frame clones here, not all; method: immunoSEQ multiplex PCR. In the table there are tens of thousands of clones, around 92% of which are singletons. This clone was observed a single time. CDR1 is LGHNA, CDR2 YNFKEQ, per germline. This CDR3 has 15 residues. V was clipped by 0 bases and J by 5 bases, with 11 bases between them. The specimen was peripheral blood, collected in the second trimester of pregnancy. The rearrangement joins TRBV4-2 to TRBJ1-5, with D hard to call. The receptor comes from a female donor in good health, enrolled as a control in a pregnancy study. Here the CDR3 DNA reads TGTGCCAGCAGCCAAGAAGGCAGGTACGATCAGCCCCAGCATTTT. Protein: CASSQEGRYDQPQHF.